The rows below give T cell receptor beta chains drawn from one sample of a study of T cells in localized non-small cell lung cancer. Some clones are missing from TCRdb's copy, which holds only in-frame ones; the method was immunoSEQ multiplex PCR. In the table there are 72,000 or so clones, 80% to 90% of which are singletons. The specimen comprised peripheral blood, sampled before any cancer treatment. These receptors came from a female donor at least 60 years old with stage I lung adenocarcinoma. CDR3s include the opening cysteine and the closing phenylalanine or tryptophan. D genes are given only for firm matches. For some rows the clone size is stated as once, few or many, or as a class when expanded; others skip it.

D gene	clone size	V gene	J gene	CDR3 length	CDR3 DNA	CDR3 protein
TRBD2	NA	TRBV7-3	TRBJ2-1	17	TGTGCCAGCAGCCCCACCTCAGGGACTAGCGGAAACAATGAGCAGTTCTTC	CASSPTSGTSGNNEQFF
TRBD1	once	TRBV5-4	TRBJ2-2	15	TGTGCCAGCAGCGTGGACAGGGCTAAGCACGGGGAGCTGTTTTTT	CASSVDRAKHGELFF
NA	NA	TRBV5-1	TRBJ1-3	16	TGCGCCAGCAGCCCTTCCGGGGCGAACGTAGGAAACACCATATATTTT	CASSPSGANVGNTIYF
TRBD2	NA	TRBV11-2	TRBJ2-7	14	TGTGCCAGCAGCTTAGCGGGGGGGAGCTACGAGCAGTACTTC	CASSLAGGSYEQYF
TRBD2	once	TRBV7-9	TRBJ2-3	16	TGTGCCAGCAGCCCCCTAGCGGGGGGACTCACAGATACGCAGTATTTT	CASSPLAGGLTDTQYF
NA	NA	TRBV19	TRBJ2-7	14	TGTGCCAGTAGTCGAGTAGGGATCGGCTACGAGCAGTACTTC	CASSRVGIGYEQYF
TRBD1	NA	TRBV12-5	TRBJ1-6	17	TGTGCTAGTGGTTTGCCAAGGGACAGGGGTGGTAATTCACCCCTCCACTTT	CASGLPRDRGGNSPLHF
TRBD2	NA	TRBV5-1	TRBJ2-7	14	TGCGCCAGCAGCCGCATAGCGGGTCCCTACGAGCAGTACTTC	CASSRIAGPYEQYF
TRBD1	NA	TRBV6-5	TRBJ1-2	14	TGTGCCAGCAGAGACAGGGGGCGGAGTTATGGCTACACCTTC	CASRDRGRSYGYTF
TRBD1	NA	TRBV10-3	TRBJ1-5	13	TGTGCCATCAGCCGGACAGGGAATCAGCCCCAGCATTTT	CAISRTGNQPQHF
TRBD1	few	TRBV7-9	TRBJ2-5	14	TGTGCCAGCAGCTTGGGGACAGTCCAAGAGACCCAGTACTTC	CASSLGTVQETQYF
NA	few	TRBV7-2	TRBJ1-1	13	TGTGCCAGCAGCTTGCTCCGACAGGCTGAAGCTTTCTTT	CASSLLRQAEAFF
NA	NA	TRBV14	TRBJ2-3	16	TGTGCCAGCAGCCAAGATAGGCAACAGGGAAGAGATACGCAGTATTTT	CASSQDRQQGRDTQYF
NA	NA	TRBV7-8	TRBJ2-5	14	TGTGCCAGCAGCTTAGTGGGGGGAAGAGAGACCCAGTACTTC	CASSLVGGRETQYF
NA	NA	TRBV6-5	TRBJ1-1	15	TGTGCCAGCAGTTCAGCCGGGGGTAGGTCGACTGAAGCTTTCTTT	CASSSAGGRSTEAFF
TRBD1	NA	TRBV6-5	TRBJ1-2	13	TGTGCCAGCAGGGGGGACAGGACCTATGGCTACACCTTC	CASRGDRTYGYTF
NA	NA	TRBV6-9	TRBJ2-1	12	TGTGCCAGCAGTTACCTCCGGGTCCGGGAGTTCTTC	CASSYLRVREFF
TRBD2	NA	TRBV7-3	TRBJ2-1	16	TGTGCCAGCAGCTTAACGGGCGGGGGAAGGTCCAATGAGCAGTTCTTC	CASSLTGGGRSNEQFF
NA	NA	TRBV7-9	TRBJ1-4	15	TGTGCCAGCAGCCGTTGGGCAGGGGAGAATGAAAAACTGTTTTTT	CASSRWAGENEKLFF
TRBD1	once	TRBV5-4	TRBJ1-1	13	TGTGCCAGCAGCCCGGGACAGGCCTTTGAAGCTTTCTTT	CASSPGQAFEAFF
NA	NA	TRBV4-1	TRBJ1-1	16	TGCGCCAGCAGCCAAGATCGCCTGGGGTCGAGCACTGAAGCTTTCTTT	CASSQDRLGSSTEAFF
NA	few	TRBV20-1	TRBJ1-1	10	TGCAGTGCTGTCATAACTGAAGCTTTCTTT	CSAVITEAFF
TRBD2	NA	TRBV2	TRBJ2-1	13	TGTGCCACCAGCACAACTAGCGTGAGTGAGCAGTTCTTC	CATSTTSVSEQFF
NA	NA	TRBV7-9	TRBJ2-2	14	TGTGCCAGCACCCCTGGATATGGCGCCGGGGAGCTGTTTTTT	CASTPGYGAGELFF
TRBD1	once	TRBV6-1	TRBJ1-4	17	TGTGCCAGCAGTGACCAGGACAGGGGGCGTTCTAATGAAAAACTGTTTTTT	CASSDQDRGRSNEKLFF
NA	NA	TRBV29-1	TRBJ2-3	16	TGCAGCGTTAGGCGTGATGTGGGGCCAGGGACAGATACGCAGTATTTT	CSVRRDVGPGTDTQYF
NA	NA	TRBV18	TRBJ1-4	16	TGTGCCAGCTCACCACCGAACACGGCAACTAATGAAAAACTGTTTTTT	CASSPPNTATNEKLFF
TRBD1	NA	TRBV6-4	TRBJ1-1	13	TGTGCCAGCAGCCTCCACAGGGGCACTGAAGCTTTCTTT	CASSLHRGTEAFF
NA	NA	TRBV7-3	TRBJ1-1	13	TGTGCCAGCAGCTTAAGCACCCGAAACCGCGCTTTCTTT	CASSLSTRNRAFF
NA	NA	TRBV6-6	TRBJ1-3	14	TGTGCCAGCAGTTCCAGCAGCTCTGGAAACACCATATATTTT	CASSSSSSGNTIYF
NA	NA	TRBV18	TRBJ1-1	11	TGTGCCAGCTCAAGCTCAGGGGCCCCCTCGTTT	CASSSSGAPSF
TRBD1	NA	TRBV19	TRBJ1-6	12	TGTGCCAGCTCGGACAGGGTCGGCCCCCTCCACTTT	CASSDRVGPLHF
TRBD1	NA	TRBV11-3	TRBJ2-1	17	TGTGCCAGCAGCTTAGTGGCAGGGGGTGGTTCCTACAATGAGCAGTTCTTC	CASSLVAGGGSYNEQFF
NA	NA	TRBV11-1	TRBJ1-1	14	TGTGCCAGCAGCGTATTCACAGGGAACACTGAAGCTTTCTTT	CASSVFTGNTEAFF